Listed below are T cell receptor beta chains from one sample, sequenced in a study of cytomegalovirus exposure and HLA in healthy donors. The protocol was immunoSEQ multiplex PCR, while the TCRdb copy is restricted to in-frame clones and leaves out a portion. The table records 150,000 or so clones, 65% to 85% of them present only once. Material: PBMCs. Every receptor here comes from a woman aged 45-60 years in good health and CMV-seropositive. Each CDR3 is given with its conserved first and last residue. D genes are given only for firm matches. Rows give clone size only sometimes, using once, few, many, or a class for an expanded clone.

CDR3 length	D gene	V gene	clone size	J gene	CDR3 protein	CDR3 DNA
15	NA	TRBV7-6	NA	TRBJ1-1	CASSFSGQGNTEAFF	TGTGCCAGCAGCTTTTCGGGACAAGGGAACACTGAAGCTTTCTTT
12	NA	TRBV7-8	NA	TRBJ2-3	CASSLSTDTQYF	TGTGCCAGCAGCTTATCTACAGATACGCAGTATTTT
15	NA	TRBV6-1	NA	TRBJ1-2	CASSDWAVTNYGYTF	TGTGCCAGCAGTGATTGGGCCGTCACTAACTATGGCTACACCTTC
13	NA	TRBV15	NA	TRBJ1-4	CATSTGDNEKLFF	TGTGCCACCAGTACAGGAGATAATGAAAAACTGTTTTTT
14	TRBD1	TRBV5-1	NA	TRBJ1-1	CASSVPRGQGEAFF	TGCGCCAGCAGCGTCCCCAGGGGGCAGGGGGAAGCTTTCTTT
13	NA	TRBV27	few	TRBJ1-4	CASGYRDNEKLFF	TGTGCCAGCGGCTACAGGGATAACGAAAAACTGTTTTTT
15	NA	TRBV28	once	TRBJ1-6	CASSPSDRDNSPLHF	TGTGCCAGCAGTCCCTCGGACAGAGATAATTCACCCCTCCACTTT
15	NA	TRBV4-3	NA	TRBJ1-1	CASSQDPSPVAEAFF	TGCGCCAGCAGCCAAGACCCATCTCCGGTCGCTGAAGCTTTCTTT
13	NA	TRBV18	NA	TRBJ2-7	CASSPDSSYEQYF	TGTGCCAGCTCTCCGGACAGCTCCTACGAGCAGTACTTC
12	NA	TRBV11-1	NA	TRBJ1-2	CASSFGQMGYTF	TGTGCCAGCAGCTTCGGACAGATGGGCTACACCTTC
15	TRBD1	TRBV11-2	NA	TRBJ2-7	CASSLERQGAYEQYF	TGTGCCAGCAGCTTAGAAAGACAGGGGGCCTACGAGCAGTACTTC
15	TRBD2	TRBV4-2	NA	TRBJ2-7	CASSQERGSVGEQYF	TGTGCCAGCAGCCAAGAACGCGGGAGCGTGGGGGAGCAGTACTTC
17	NA	TRBV28	once	TRBJ2-7	CASSPHPRAGHSYEQYF	TGTGCCAGCAGTCCGCACCCTCGGGCAGGGCATTCCTACGAGCAGTACTTC
17	TRBD1	TRBV7-2	NA	TRBJ1-2	CASSLGPGEGQGYGYTF	TGTGCCAGCAGCTTAGGGCCTGGGGAGGGACAGGGATATGGCTACACCTTC
16	NA	TRBV6-5	NA	TRBJ1-5	CASSYSRVGSKQPQHF	TGTGCCAGCAGTTACTCAAGAGTCGGGAGTAAGCAGCCCCAGCATTTT
15	TRBD1	TRBV11-2	NA	TRBJ2-7	CASSFGQGNTYEQYF	TGTGCCAGCAGCTTCGGACAGGGAAATACCTACGAGCAGTACTTC
15	TRBD1	TRBV19	NA	TRBJ1-3	CASSARTGAGNTIYF	TGTGCCAGTAGTGCTCGGACAGGGGCCGGAAACACCATATATTTT
13	NA	TRBV7-6	NA	TRBJ1-2	CASSLPGRGGYTF	TGTGCCAGCAGCTTACCGGGTAGGGGAGGCTACACCTTC
16	TRBD1	TRBV19	NA	TRBJ1-2	CASKGWLDRSGDGYTF	TGTGCCAGTAAAGGTTGGTTGGACAGGTCCGGGGATGGCTACACCTTC
14	TRBD1	TRBV4-3	NA	TRBJ1-5	CASSLDRVNQPQHF	TGCGCCAGCAGCCTGGACAGGGTTAATCAGCCCCAGCATTTT
15	NA	TRBV6-5	NA	TRBJ2-2	CASTLWAGNTGELFF	TGTGCCAGTACCCTTTGGGCAGGGAACACCGGGGAGCTGTTTTTT
14	TRBD2	TRBV7-2	NA	TRBJ2-5	CASSFSGGAETQYF	TGTGCCAGCAGCTTCAGCGGGGGGGCGGAGACCCAGTACTTC
17	NA	TRBV27	NA	TRBJ2-2	CASMRGGARANTGELFF	TGTGCCAGCATGAGGGGGGGTGCCAGGGCGAACACCGGGGAGCTGTTTTTT
14	TRBD2	TRBV27	NA	TRBJ2-7	CTSSLAGGLYEQYF	TGTACCAGCAGTTTGGCGGGAGGGCTCTACGAGCAGTACTTC
20	TRBD2	TRBV5-3	NA	TRBJ2-7	CARSPGVGQKILAGTYEQYF	TGTGCCAGAAGCCCTGGTGTAGGACAGAAAATACTAGCGGGAACCTACGAGCAGTACTTC
14	NA	TRBV5-8	NA	TRBJ1-1	CAYTWAPGRPEAFF	TGTGCCTACACTTGGGCCCCAGGGAGGCCTGAAGCTTTCTTT